The 20 T cell receptor beta chains below come from one sample, sequenced in a study of cytomegalovirus exposure and HLA in healthy donors. The PCR ran on 60 Vbeta and 13 Jbeta primers. Here immunoSEQ multiplex PCR was the method, and the copy in TCRdb shows in-frame clones only, minus some. This repertoire includes 40,000 or so clones. Sample: PBMCs. Receptors originate from a man aged 30 to 39 in good health and CMV-seronegative.

V is TRBV5-1 and J is TRBJ2-7, with D possibly TRBD2 on 6 matching bases. Germline CDR1 and CDR2: SGHRS and YFSETQ. Trimming shortened V by 8 bases and J by 6 bases, and 24 bases separated the two germline ends. This CDR3 spans 15 amino acids. Written as DNA, the CDR3 is TGCGCCAGTGACACGGGGGTGGGAGTCTCTCCCGAGCAGTACTTC. It translates to CASDTGVGVSPEQYF.

This chain uses TRBV6-1 with TRBJ2-3, with TRBD2 identical over 7 bases. CDR3 length: 16 amino acids. Germline trimming cut 4 bases from V and 3 bases from J; bases unmatched to any gene: 10. CDR1 is MNHNS, CDR2 SASEGT, per germline. CDR3 in DNA: TGTGCCAGCAGTGCCGCGAGCGGGGTGAGGACAGATACGCAGTATTTT. This sequence encodes CASSAASGVRTDTQYF.

The chain joins TRBV5-4 to TRBJ1-4, with 9 bases matching TRBD1. The V gene end was trimmed by 5 bases and the J gene end by 8 bases; junction bases not matched to a gene: 7. The germline V gene encodes CDR1 SGHNT and CDR2 YYREEE (reference sequence). CDR3 length: 14 residues. DNA of the CDR3: TGTGCCAGCAGACGGACAGGGGATGGCGAAAAACTGTTTTTT. As protein: CASRRTGDGEKLFF.

V is TRBV30 and J is TRBJ1-1; D may be TRBD1 (5 bases). V lost 3 bases and J 1 base, leaving 12 bases between the germline ends. Germline lookup yields CDR1 GTSNPN and CDR2 SVGIG (reference sequence). The CDR3 extends over 14 amino acids. CDR3 residues: CAWREGQPNTEAFF. The CDR3 region has the DNA TGTGCCTGGAGGGAGGGGCAACCGAACACTGAAGCTTTCTTT.

The V call is TRBV4-2, the J call TRBJ2-3, with 16 bases matching TRBD2. The CDR3 consists of 16 residues. The germline CDR1 and CDR2 sequences are LGHNA and YNFKEQ. Trimming took 4 bases from V and 7 from J; bases not matched to a gene: 5. CDR3 bases: TGTGCCAGCAGCCGGGGACTAGCGGGAGGGACTAATACGCAGTATTTT. Encoded protein: CASSRGLAGGTNTQYF.

The chain combines TRBV10-3 with TRBJ1-1; 8 nucleotides align to TRBD1. The CDR3 extends over 14 amino acids. V gave up 7 bases and J gave up 1 base; unmatched junction bases: 5. The germline V gene has CDR1 ENHRY and CDR2 SYGVKD. CDR3 region: CAITGTGKNTEAFF. CDR3 DNA sequence: TGTGCCATCACGGGGACAGGCAAGAACACTGAAGCTTTCTTT.

V and J are TRBV4-3 and TRBJ1-2; D unresolved. This CDR3 spans 14 amino acids. V was shortened by 4 bases and J by 2 bases, with 11 bases between the two germline ends. Germline assignment: CDR1 LGHNA and CDR2 YSLEER. CDR3 region: CASSRTQANYGYTF. In nucleotides, the CDR3 is TGCGCCAGCAGCCGCACTCAGGCGAACTATGGCTACACCTTC.

The chain joins TRBV19 to TRBJ1-2; D unclear. Germline V gene data show CDR1 as LNHDA and CDR2 as SQIVND (reference sequence). Trimming took 5 bases from V and 8 from J, leaving 21 bases between them. This CDR3 spans 15 amino acids. CDR3 in DNA: TGTGCCAGTAGTTCGACCCCGGGATCCGGAGGGGGCTACACCTTC. Translation: CASSSTPGSGGGYTF.

The genes are TRBV4-3 and TRBJ2-5; 14 bases are a match to TRBD2. From germline, CDR1 is LGHNA and CDR2 YSLEER. CDR3 length equals 18 residues. V was pared by 3 bases and J by 5 bases, with 11 bases of the junction left unmatched. This chain's CDR3 is CASSQTNGLAGGGETQYF. DNA for the CDR3: TGCGCCAGCAGCCAGACGAATGGACTAGCGGGAGGAGGTGAGACCCAGTACTTC.

About this clone itself: Its ends do not fully match the called genes, so a read error is possible. The rearrangement uses TRBV30 and TRBJ2-2; 14 bases agree with TRBD2. The germline gives CDR1 GTSNPN, CDR2 SVGIG (reference sequence). The CDR3 runs 17 residues. The chain's CDR3 is CAWTGTSGSLNIGELFF. CDR3 DNA: TGTGCCTGGACCGGGACTAGCGGGAGTTTGAACATCGGGGAGCTGTTTTTT.

The chain uses TRBV4-1 and TRBJ2-5; D not resolved. The CDR3 extends over 16 amino acids. Germline V gene lookup returns CDR1 MGHRA and CDR2 YSYEKL. V was pared by 4 bases and J by 5 bases, with 20 bases between. In DNA, the CDR3 is TGCGCCAGCAGCCTCGCCGGGTCTTCGCGTCTGGAGACCCAGTACTTC. It is translated as CASSLAGSSRLETQYF.

The chain employs TRBV7-2 and TRBJ2-7; D is possibly TRBD2 (5 bases). Germline V gene sequence: CDR1 SGHTA, CDR2 FQGNSA. The V end was cut by 2 bases, the J end by 7 bases, with 15 bases between. CDR3 length: 14 amino acids. In nucleotides, the CDR3 is TGTGCCAGCAGCTTATCTCTAGCACTAAGAGAGCAGTACTTC. It translates to CASSLSLALREQYF.

The J gene is TRBJ2-1, the V gene TRBV19; 11 positions match TRBD2. V lost 6 bases, J lost 5 bases, and 9 bases stayed unmatched. Looked up from germline, CDR1 is LNHDA and CDR2 is SQIVND (reference sequence). This CDR3 is 16 amino acids long. The CDR3 DNA sequence: TGTGCCAGTAGCAAGTTAGCGGGAGGGCCTGACAATGAGCAGTTCTTC. Amino acid sequence: CASSKLAGGPDNEQFF. The full variable domain, with the rest looked up from reference TRBV19 and TRBJ2-1, is DGGITQSPKYLFRKEGQNVTLSCEQNLNHDAMYWYRQDPGQGLRLIYYSQIVNDFQKGDIAEGYSVSREKKESFPLTVTSAQKNPTAFYLCASSKLAGGPDNEQFFGPGTRLTVL.

The rearrangement joins TRBV9 to TRBJ2-5, with TRBD1 identical over 8 bases. The CDR3 contains 15 residues. V shed 0 bases, J shed 4 bases, and the junction held 5 bases outside the gene matches. Germline V CDR1 and CDR2: SGDLS, YYNGEE. CDR3 coding DNA: TGTGCCAGCAGCGTAGGGGACAGGACCCCAGAGACCCAGTACTTC. Its protein product is CASSVGDRTPETQYF.

The rearrangement links TRBV9 to TRBJ2-3; 7 nucleotides match TRBD1. This CDR3 region has 14 residues. Germline V gene sequence: CDR1 SGDLS, CDR2 YYNGEE. Trimming took 4 bases from V and 3 from J; bases not matched to a gene: 5. CDR3 sequence (DNA): TGTGCCAGCAGCCGTGACAGGGCGACAGATACGCAGTATTTT. Translating it yields CASSRDRATDTQYF.

The rearrangement links TRBV5-1 to TRBJ2-7; TRBD2 aligns across 11 bases. V lost 3 bases to trimming and J lost 9 bases; unmatched junction nucleotides: 17. Germline V gives CDR1 SGHRS, CDR2 YFSETQ. The CDR3 loop spans 17 amino acids. CDR3 protein: CASSSSLAGGVRRGQYF. CDR3 in DNA: TGCGCCAGCAGCTCCTCCCTAGCGGGAGGTGTGCGAAGAGGGCAGTACTTC.

J is TRBJ2-1 and V is TRBV30; 8 bases align to TRBD1. J gave up 10 bases and V 2 bases, and 10 bases lay outside the gene matches. CDR1 and CDR2 (germline): GTSNPN, SVGIG (reference sequence). The CDR3 runs to 14 residues. For the CDR3, the DNA is TGTGCCTGGAGTCCATTAGGACAGGGAGACGAGCAGTTCTTC. It is translated as CAWSPLGQGDEQFF.

Note on this clone: The germline gene is not matched at one end of the junction; a read error may be the cause. J is TRBJ2-1 and V is TRBV4-1, with 12 bases identical to TRBD2. Germline V gene lookup returns CDR1 MGHRA and CDR2 YSYEKL. The CDR3 has 19 amino acids. CDR3 DNA: TGCGCCAGCAGCCAAGTGGGACTAGCGGGCCAGAGCTCCGACAATGAGCAGTTCTTC. Its translation: CASSQVGLAGQSSDNEQFF.

The V and J genes are TRBV29-1 and TRBJ1-1; D remains ambiguous. The V end was cut by 7 bases, the J end by 5 bases, with 17 bases between. The CDR3 runs to 13 residues. The germline V gene has CDR1 SQVTM and CDR2 ANQGSEA. The CDR3 coding sequence is TGCAGCGCTGTAGCCAACCAACGTACTGAAGCTTTCTTT. Protein product: CSAVANQRTEAFF.

The V and J genes are TRBV7-3 and TRBJ2-1; 11 bases match TRBD2. Germline V lookup: CDR1 SGHTA, CDR2 FQGTGA. With 5 bases clipped from V and 4 bases from J, the junction kept 7 bases outside the gene matches. This CDR3 region has 16 residues. The CDR3 loop reads CASSPTGTSGYNEQFF. The CDR3, as DNA: TGTGCCAGCAGCCCTACCGGGACTAGCGGTTACAATGAGCAGTTCTTC.